This T cell receptor (beta chain) was found in a study of cytomegalovirus exposure and HLA in healthy donors. Turning to the study itself: About 85 million unique TCRs from HLA-typed donors were held in an early release of data.

This clone was detected only once. Its antigen remains unidentified. V shed 11 bases, J shed 2 bases, and the junction held 9 bases outside the gene matches. The CDR3 extends over 14 amino acids. Germline V lookup: CDR1 ENHRY, CDR2 SYGVKD. Primers for the PCR totalled 60 Vbeta and 13 Jbeta. Measured with immunoSEQ multiplex PCR; TCRdb has only the in-frame clones, and not every one. The sample contains some 150,000 clones, 77% of which appear only once. Study results and limitations: A later analysis by the authors found several of the most significant clusters apparently linked to common viral pathogens. In a later analysis, V- and J-gene trimming of beta chains associated with a DCLRE1C missense variant, replicated independently.

The origin of this receptor is a female donor in good health and CMV-seronegative. V and J are TRBV10-3 and TRBJ2-1; 7 nucleotides agree with TRBD2. Sequencing was carried out using PBMCs. This chain's CDR3 is CASRGSGPYNEQFF. The CDR3 DNA is TGTGCCTCTCGGGGTAGCGGGCCCTACAATGAGCAGTTCTTC.